These 24 T cell receptor beta chains were all obtained from the same sample, sequenced in a study of patients and donors after allogeneic stem cell transplantation. In TCRdb, the RT-PCR reads were re-called with MiXCR into one record per CDR3 protein. The sample carries 400,000 to 500,000 distinct CDR3 sequences, roughly 17% recorded once. The sequenced sample was blood, either unsorted or a sorted T cell fraction (not recorded which). These receptors all come from a human donor who was either an allogeneic HSCT recipient or a stem cell or donor lymphocyte infusion donor (not recorded which). It is not recorded whose cells these are; they may come from a transplant donor.

This clonotype turned up a few times. The chain has TRBV20-1 and TRBJ2-2, with TRBD2 as a possible D gene (7 bases). Germline V gene sequence: CDR1 DFQATT, CDR2 SNEGSKA (reference sequence). CDR3 length: 13 residues. V was pared by 6 bases and J by 7 bases, with 15 bases between. The CDR3 sequence is CSARGGSYGELFF. The CDR3 nucleotides are TGCAGTGCCAGGGGCGGGAGCTACGGGGAGCTGTTTTTT.

This clonotype was counted a few times. This chain links TRBV24-1 with TRBJ1-5; D ambiguous. The CDR3 consists of 15 residues. Between the trimmed V and J ends, which lost 4 bases and 11 bases, there was a span of 20 bases. Germline CDR1 is KGHDR and CDR2 is SFDVKD. CDR3 coding DNA: TGTGCCACCAGTGACTCCTCTCCATACGCGTCAGCCCAGCATTTT. This encodes CATSDSSPYASAQHF.

This clonotype was seen a few times. The V call is TRBV6-2 or TRBV6-3, the J call TRBJ1-1; D is undetermined. The germline CDR1 and CDR2 sequences are MNHEY and SVGEGT. This CDR3 contains 14 residues. The V end lost 2 bases, the J end lost 3 bases, and 10 bases lay between the germline ends. Here the CDR3 DNA reads TGTGCCAGCAGTTACGGCGGCTCAGACACTGAAGCTTTCTTT. Its protein product is CASSYGGSDTEAFF.

This clonotype was detected only a few times. V gene TRBV6-1 combines with J gene TRBJ1-2; weak D call: TRBD1 (6 bases). The V gene lost 6 bases and the J gene lost 4 bases, with 15 bases spanning the gap. Germline V gene lookup returns CDR1 MNHNS and CDR2 SASEGT. The CDR3 has 14 amino acids. The CDR3 coding sequence is TGTGCCAGCAGACGCGGACGGGGGGCCTATGGCTACACCTTC. Protein product: CASRRGRGAYGYTF.

This clonotype was seen at least ten times. V is TRBV10-3 and J is TRBJ2-2, with D hard to call. The CDR3 spans 16 residues. Trimming stripped 0 bases from V and 1 base from J, with 9 bases between. Germline V lookup: CDR1 ENHRY, CDR2 SYGVKD. CDR3 protein: CAISESWHKNTGELFF. The CDR3 bases are TGTGCCATCAGTGAGTCGTGGCATAAGAACACCGGGGAGCTGTTTTTT.

The chain has TRBV20-1 and TRBJ1-2, with 8 bases matching TRBD1. CDR1 is DFQATT and CDR2 is SNEGSKA in the germline V gene (reference sequence). The CDR3 sequence is 14 residues long. The ends lost 0 bases at V and 4 bases at J; junction bases unmatched: 4. The CDR3 region has the DNA TGCAGTGCTAGAGACCGGACAGGGCTCTATGGCTACACCTTC. This gives the protein CSARDRTGLYGYTF.

This clonotype has ten or more counts. The chain combines TRBV4-2 with TRBJ2-3, with D perhaps matching TRBD1 or TRBD2 (5 bases each). The CDR3 spans 16 residues. CDR1 LGHNA and CDR2 YNFKEQ come from the germline V gene. Deletions cut 6 bases from V and 0 bases from J, with 16 bases between. Written as DNA, the CDR3 is TGTGCCAGCAGGCCGGGGCCGGGCAGAAGCACAGATACGCAGTATTTT. Translation: CASRPGPGRSTDTQYF.

The rearrangement joins TRBV27 to TRBJ2-2; D possibly corresponds to TRBD1 (5 bases). Trimming pared 4 bases from V and 5 bases from J, leaving 17 bases between. The CDR3 consists of 16 residues. CDR1 MNHEY and CDR2 SMNVEV come from the germline V gene (reference sequence). CDR3 DNA sequence: TGTGCCAGCAGTTCAGACACAGGTTATTTGACCGGGGAGCTGTTTTTT. Translated: CASSSDTGYLTGELFF.

The chain joins TRBV6-5 to TRBJ1-5; possibly TRBD1 for D (5 bases). CDR1 is MNHEY and CDR2 is SVGAGI in the germline V gene. The length of the CDR3 is 14 residues. The germline V and J ends were trimmed by 2 bases and 4 bases, with 9 bases remaining between them. The CDR3 DNA follows: TGTGCCAGCAGTTACAAACAGGTTAATCAGCCCCAGCATTTT. Translated, it gives CASSYKQVNQPQHF.

This clonotype was detected only a few times. V and J are TRBV9 and TRBJ1-4; possibly TRBD1 for D (5 bases). The CDR3 sequence is 14 residues long. The germline gives CDR1 SGDLS, CDR2 YYNGEE. Trimming removed 0 bases from V and 8 bases from J, with 11 bases in between. As DNA, the CDR3 is TGTGCCAGCAGCGTAGGGGGGATAGGAGAAAAACTGTTTTTT. Protein sequence: CASSVGGIGEKLFF.

This clonotype has just a few counts. The chain employs TRBV12-3 or TRBV12-4 and TRBJ2-3, with 8 bases fitting TRBD1. The ends lost 6 bases at V and 3 bases at J; junction bases unmatched: 8. The CDR3 contains 15 residues. The CDR3 nucleotides are TGTGCCAGCAGCACTAACAGGGGGTGGACAGATACGCAGTATTTT. This sequence encodes CASSTNRGWTDTQYF.

This chain's CDR3 is CASSPDTGNEQFF. The CDR3 DNA follows: TGCGCCAGCAGCCCCGATACGGGGAATGAGCAGTTCTTC. This rearrangement joins TRBV5-1 to TRBJ2-1; possibly TRBD2 for D (5 bases). CDR1 SGHRS and CDR2 YFSETQ come from the germline V gene. Trimming stripped 4 bases from V and 7 bases from J, with 12 bases between. The CDR3 loop spans 13 amino acids.

In its sample, this clonotype was seen once. The chain links TRBV4-1 to TRBJ2-7; possibly TRBD1 for D (6 bases). This CDR3 contains 15 residues. Germline V gene lookup returns CDR1 MGHRA and CDR2 YSYEKL. The V and J ends lost 0 bases and 3 bases respectively, with 12 bases between them. CDR3 nucleotides: TGCGCCAGCAGCCAAGATCTAGGGGGATACTACGAGCAGTACTTC. It specifies CASSQDLGGYYEQYF.

This clonotype was observed a few times. The chain recombines TRBV25-1 with TRBJ2-2; 9 bases are shared with TRBD1. The CDR3 loop spans 16 amino acids. Germline assignment: CDR1 MGHDK and CDR2 SYGVNS. J gave up 2 bases and V 5 bases, and 6 bases lay outside the gene matches. The CDR3 region has the DNA TGTGCCAGCAGTCCACACAGGGGGCGTAACACCGGGGAGCTGTTTTTT. The encoded protein is CASSPHRGRNTGELFF.

A few counts support this clonotype. The genes are TRBV9 and TRBJ2-1, with TRBD2 matching 8 bases. Trimming removed 0 bases from V and 7 bases from J; junction bases left unmatched: 9. This CDR3 is built from 16 residues. Germline V CDR1 and CDR2: SGDLS, YYNGEE. CDR3 DNA sequence: TGTGCCAGCAGCGTAGAACCAGCGGGAGATGTTAATGAGCAGTTCTTC. Translated, it gives CASSVEPAGDVNEQFF.

CDR3 loop: CASSRGTARYEQYF. The CDR3 DNA is TGCGCCAGCAGCCGCGGGACTGCTCGCTACGAGCAGTACTTC. The chain is built from TRBV4-1 and TRBJ2-7; the D gene is possibly TRBD2 (6 bases). Germline V CDR1 and CDR2: MGHRA, YSYEKL. The V end lost 4 bases, the J end lost 3 bases, and 13 bases lay between the germline ends. This CDR3 region has 14 residues.

This clonotype came up many times. The chain couples TRBV7-2 to TRBJ1-1, with no clear D. The germline V and J ends were trimmed by 5 bases and 2 bases, with 12 bases remaining between them. CDR3 length: 14 residues. Germline V gene sequence: CDR1 SGHTA, CDR2 FQGNSA. The CDR3 DNA sequence: TGTGCCAGCAGCACAGAGGGCGCCAACACTGAAGCTTTCTTT. Translation gives CASSTEGANTEAFF.

The chain recombines TRBV11-2 with TRBJ2-3; 11 bases match TRBD2. The germline gives CDR1 SGHAT, CDR2 FQNNGV. The CDR3 loop spans 18 amino acids. J gave up 3 bases and V 2 bases, and 10 bases lay outside the gene matches. The CDR3 protein is CASSLSVFPSGGTDTQYF. The DNA for the CDR3 is TGTGCCAGCAGCTTATCCGTCTTTCCTAGCGGGGGGACAGATACGCAGTATTTT.

V is TRBV10-3 and J is TRBJ2-7; maybe TRBD1 (7 bases). Germline-derived CDR1 and CDR2 are ENHRY and SYGVKD. The CDR3 extends over 14 amino acids. V lost 10 bases and J 0 bases, leaving 16 bases between the germline ends. The CDR3 nucleotides are TGTGCCACGGGGCCAGGGGGGACCTCCTACGAGCAGTACTTC. Translated: CATGPGGTSYEQYF.

This clonotype was detected a few times. The J gene is TRBJ2-3, the V gene TRBV25-1, with D possibly called TRBD1 or TRBD2 (5 bases each). The germline V and J ends were trimmed by 5 bases and 2 bases, with 17 bases remaining between them. The germline gives CDR1 MGHDK, CDR2 SYGVNS. The CDR3 is 16 residues long. The CDR3 here is CASSPGGRRNTDTQYF. CDR3 coding DNA: TGTGCCAGCAGTCCTGGGGGAAGGAGAAACACAGATACGCAGTATTTT.

This clonotype occurred a few times. The V and J genes are TRBV24-1 and TRBJ2-3; 7 bases fit TRBD1. V lost 4 bases and J lost 2; bases outside the gene matches: 2. This CDR3 has 14 residues. From germline, CDR1 is KGHDR and CDR2 SFDVKD. CDR3 sequence: CATSDTGVTDTQYF. Written as DNA, the CDR3 is TGTGCCACCAGTGACACAGGGGTCACAGATACGCAGTATTTT.

This clonotype came up a few times. The rearrangement joins TRBV7-9 to TRBJ2-7; possibly TRBD2 for D (5 bases). The CDR3 totals 12 residues. Germline V gene sequence: CDR1 SEHNR, CDR2 FQNEAQ (reference sequence). The ends were cut back, 5 bases at V and 6 bases at J, with 11 bases in the middle. This chain's CDR3 is CASSQDSAEQYF. In DNA form, the CDR3 reads TGTGCCAGCAGCCAGGACTCTGCCGAGCAGTACTTC. The full variable domain, with the rest looked up from reference TRBV7-9 and TRBJ2-7, is DTGVSQNPRHKITKRGQNVTFRCDPISEHNRLYWYRQTLGQGPEFLTYFQNEAQLEKSRLLSDRFSAERPKGSFSTLEIQRTEQGDSAMYLCASSQDSAEQYFGPGTRLTVT.

This clonotype turned up a few times. The J gene is TRBJ2-2, the V gene TRBV5-1; 8 bases align to TRBD1. The V segment lost 4 bases and the J segment 6 bases; nucleotides outside the gene matches: 8. There are 15 residues in the CDR3. Germline values: CDR1 SGHRS, CDR2 YFSETQ. CDR3 sequence reads: CASSSQGAKPGELFF. The CDR3 region has the DNA TGCGCCAGCAGCAGCCAGGGGGCTAAGCCCGGGGAGCTGTTTTTT.

This chain links TRBV6-6 with TRBJ2-7; a possible D gene is TRBD1 (6 bases). This CDR3 has 13 residues. Germline-derived CDR1 and CDR2 are MNHNY and SVGAGI (reference sequence). Trimming took 2 bases from V and 3 from J, leaving 8 bases between them. The CDR3 loop reads CASSYPQGYEQYF. The CDR3 nucleotides read TGTGCCAGCAGTTACCCACAGGGCTACGAGCAGTACTTC.